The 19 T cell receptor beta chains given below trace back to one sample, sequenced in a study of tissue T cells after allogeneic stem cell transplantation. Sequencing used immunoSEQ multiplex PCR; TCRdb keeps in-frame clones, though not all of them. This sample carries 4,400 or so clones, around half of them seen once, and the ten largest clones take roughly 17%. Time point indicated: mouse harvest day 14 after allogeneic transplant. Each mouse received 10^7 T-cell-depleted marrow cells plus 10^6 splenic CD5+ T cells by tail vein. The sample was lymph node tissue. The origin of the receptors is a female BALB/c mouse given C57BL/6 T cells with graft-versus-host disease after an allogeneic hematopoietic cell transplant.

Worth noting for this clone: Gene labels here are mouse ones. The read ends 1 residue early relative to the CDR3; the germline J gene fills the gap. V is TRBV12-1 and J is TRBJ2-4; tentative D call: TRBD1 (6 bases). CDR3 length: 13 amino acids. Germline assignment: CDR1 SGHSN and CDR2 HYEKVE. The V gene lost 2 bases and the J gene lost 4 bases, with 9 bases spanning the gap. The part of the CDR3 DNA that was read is TGTGCCAGCTCTCGGGACATCAAAAACACCTTGTAC. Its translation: CASSRDIKNTLY. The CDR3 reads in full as CASSRDIKNTLYF.

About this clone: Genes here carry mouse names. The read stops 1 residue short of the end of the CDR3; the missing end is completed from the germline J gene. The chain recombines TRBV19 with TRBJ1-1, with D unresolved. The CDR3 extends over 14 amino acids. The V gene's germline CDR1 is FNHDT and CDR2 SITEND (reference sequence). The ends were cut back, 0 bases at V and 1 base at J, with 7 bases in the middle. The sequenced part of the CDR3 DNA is TGTGCCAGCAGTATAGGTCAGAAAAACACAGAAGTCTTC. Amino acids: CASSIGQKNTEVF. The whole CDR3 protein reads CASSIGQKNTEVFF.

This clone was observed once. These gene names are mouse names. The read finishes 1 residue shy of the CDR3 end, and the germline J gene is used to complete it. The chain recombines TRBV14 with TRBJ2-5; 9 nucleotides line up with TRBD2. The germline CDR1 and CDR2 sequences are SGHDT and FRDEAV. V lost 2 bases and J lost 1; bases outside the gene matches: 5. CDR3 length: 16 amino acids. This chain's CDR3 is CASSLRWGGYQDTQYF. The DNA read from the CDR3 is TGTGCCAGCAGTTTACGCTGGGGGGGTTACCAAGACACCCAGTAC.

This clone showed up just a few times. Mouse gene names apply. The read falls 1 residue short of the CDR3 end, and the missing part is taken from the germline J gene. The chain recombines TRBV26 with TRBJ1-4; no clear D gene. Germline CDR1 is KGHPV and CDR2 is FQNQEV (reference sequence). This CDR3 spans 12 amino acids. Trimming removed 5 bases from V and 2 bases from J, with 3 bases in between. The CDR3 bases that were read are TGTGCCAGCAGTTCGTCCAACGAAAGATTATTT. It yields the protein CASSSSNERLF. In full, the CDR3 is CASSSSNERLFF.

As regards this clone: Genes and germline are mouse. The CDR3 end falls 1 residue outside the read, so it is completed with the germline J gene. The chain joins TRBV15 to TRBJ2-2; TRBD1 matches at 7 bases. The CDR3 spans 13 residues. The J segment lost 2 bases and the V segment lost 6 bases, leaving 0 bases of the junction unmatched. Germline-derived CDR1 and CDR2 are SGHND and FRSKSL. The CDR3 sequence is CASRTGNTGQLYF. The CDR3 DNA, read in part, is TGTGCCAGCAGGACAGGGAACACCGGGCAGCTCTAC.

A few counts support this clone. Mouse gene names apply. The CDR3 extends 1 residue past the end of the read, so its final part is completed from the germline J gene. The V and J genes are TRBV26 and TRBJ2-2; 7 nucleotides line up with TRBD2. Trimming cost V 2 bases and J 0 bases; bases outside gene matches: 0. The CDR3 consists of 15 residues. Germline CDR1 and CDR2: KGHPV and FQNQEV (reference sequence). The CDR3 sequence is CASSLLGANTGQLYF. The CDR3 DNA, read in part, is TGTGCCAGCAGTCTGCTGGGGGCAAACACCGGGCAGCTCTAC.

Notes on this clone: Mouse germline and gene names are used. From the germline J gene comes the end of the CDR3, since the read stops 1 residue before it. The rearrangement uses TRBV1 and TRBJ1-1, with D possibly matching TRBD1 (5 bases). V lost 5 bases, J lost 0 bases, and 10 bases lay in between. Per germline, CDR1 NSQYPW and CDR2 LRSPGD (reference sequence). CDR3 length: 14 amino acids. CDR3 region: CTCSSRGKNTEVFF. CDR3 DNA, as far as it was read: TGCACCTGCAGTTCCCGGGGCAAGAACACAGAAGTCTTC.

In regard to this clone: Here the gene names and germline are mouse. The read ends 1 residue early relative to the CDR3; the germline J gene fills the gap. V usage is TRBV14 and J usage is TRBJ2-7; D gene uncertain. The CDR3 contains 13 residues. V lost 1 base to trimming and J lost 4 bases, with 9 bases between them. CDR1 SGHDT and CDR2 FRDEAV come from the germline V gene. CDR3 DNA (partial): TGTGCCAGCAGTTTCCAGGCCTCATATGAACAGTAC. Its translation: CASSFQASYEQY. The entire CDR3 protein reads CASSFQASYEQYF.

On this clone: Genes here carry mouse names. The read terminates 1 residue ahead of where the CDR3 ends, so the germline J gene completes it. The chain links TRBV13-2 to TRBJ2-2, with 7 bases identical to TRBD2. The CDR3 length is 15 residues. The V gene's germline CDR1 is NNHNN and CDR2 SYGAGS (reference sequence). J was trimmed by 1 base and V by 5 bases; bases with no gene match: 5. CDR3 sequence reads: CASGRLGLNTGQLYF. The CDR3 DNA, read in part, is TGTGCCAGCGGGAGACTGGGTTTAAACACCGGGCAGCTCTAC.

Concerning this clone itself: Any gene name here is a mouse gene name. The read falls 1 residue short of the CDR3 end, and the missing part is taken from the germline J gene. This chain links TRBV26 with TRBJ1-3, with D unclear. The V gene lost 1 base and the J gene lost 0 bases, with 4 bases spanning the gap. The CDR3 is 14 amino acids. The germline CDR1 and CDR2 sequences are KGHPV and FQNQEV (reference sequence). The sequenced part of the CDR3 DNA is TGTGCCAGCAGTCTGTACAATTCTGGAAATACGCTCTAT. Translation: CASSLYNSGNTLY. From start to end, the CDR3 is CASSLYNSGNTLYF.

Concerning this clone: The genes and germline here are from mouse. CDR3 in amino acids: CASSSGTANSDYTF. The sequenced CDR3 bases are TGTGCCAGCAGTTCCGGGACAGCAAACTCCGACTACACC. The V and J genes are TRBV24 and TRBJ1-2; TRBD1 matches at 7 bases. Read sequence stops 1 residue before the CDR3 end, and the germline J gene provides the missing end. In germline, CDR1 is KGHTA, CDR2 FRNEEI. The J segment lost 0 bases and the V segment lost 5 bases, leaving 3 bases of the junction unmatched. The CDR3 runs to 14 residues.

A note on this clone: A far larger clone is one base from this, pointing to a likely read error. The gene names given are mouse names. CDR3 bases read: TGTGCCAGCAGTCCCCTCCATGAACAGTAC. Residues: CASSPLHEQY. The full CDR3 protein reads CASSPLHEQYF. The chain is built from TRBV14 and TRBJ2-7; D gene uncertain. The read terminates 1 residue before the CDR3 end, so the remaining end is supplied by the germline J gene. V lost 4 bases to trimming and J lost 5 bases, with 7 bases between them. The CDR3 is 11 amino acids. The germline CDR1 and CDR2 sequences are SGHDT and FRDEAV.

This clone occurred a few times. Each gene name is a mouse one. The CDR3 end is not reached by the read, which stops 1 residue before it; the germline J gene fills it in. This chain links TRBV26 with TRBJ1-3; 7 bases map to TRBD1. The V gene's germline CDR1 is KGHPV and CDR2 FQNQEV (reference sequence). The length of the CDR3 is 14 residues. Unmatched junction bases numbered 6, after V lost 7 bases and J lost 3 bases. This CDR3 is CASTPGQSGNTLYF. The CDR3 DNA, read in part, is TGTGCCAGCACCCCGGGACAGAGTGGAAATACGCTCTAT.

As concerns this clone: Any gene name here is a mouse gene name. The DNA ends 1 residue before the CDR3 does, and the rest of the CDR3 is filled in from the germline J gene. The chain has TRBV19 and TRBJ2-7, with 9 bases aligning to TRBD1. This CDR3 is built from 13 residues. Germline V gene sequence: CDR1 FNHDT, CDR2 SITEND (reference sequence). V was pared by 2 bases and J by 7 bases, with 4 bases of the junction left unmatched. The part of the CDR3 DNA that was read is TGTGCCAGCAGTATGGGACAGGGCGGGGAACAGTAC. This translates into CASSMGQGGEQY. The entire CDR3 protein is CASSMGQGGEQYF.

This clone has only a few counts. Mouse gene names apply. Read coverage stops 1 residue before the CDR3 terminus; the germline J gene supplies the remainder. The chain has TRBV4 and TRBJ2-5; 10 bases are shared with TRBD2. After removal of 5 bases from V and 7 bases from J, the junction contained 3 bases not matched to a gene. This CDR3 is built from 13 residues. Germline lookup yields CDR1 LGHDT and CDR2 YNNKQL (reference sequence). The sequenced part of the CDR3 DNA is TGTGCCAGCAGCCTGGACTGGGGGAACACCCAGTAC. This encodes CASSLDWGNTQY. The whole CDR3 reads CASSLDWGNTQYF.

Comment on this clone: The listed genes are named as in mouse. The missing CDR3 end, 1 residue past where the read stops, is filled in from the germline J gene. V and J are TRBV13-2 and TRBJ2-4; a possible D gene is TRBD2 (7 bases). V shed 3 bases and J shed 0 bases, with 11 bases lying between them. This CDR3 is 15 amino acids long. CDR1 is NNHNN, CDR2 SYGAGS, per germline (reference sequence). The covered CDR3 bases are TGTGCCAGCGGTGGGGGGGCGCGTAGTCAAAACACCTTGTAC. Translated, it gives CASGGGARSQNTLY. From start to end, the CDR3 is CASGGGARSQNTLYF.

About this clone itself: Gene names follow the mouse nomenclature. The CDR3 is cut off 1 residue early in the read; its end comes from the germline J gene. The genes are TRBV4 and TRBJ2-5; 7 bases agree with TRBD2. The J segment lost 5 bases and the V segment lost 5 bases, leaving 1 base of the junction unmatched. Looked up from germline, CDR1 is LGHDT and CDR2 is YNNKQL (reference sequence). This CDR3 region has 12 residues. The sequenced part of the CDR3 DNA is TGTGCCAGCAGCCGACTGGGAGACACCCAGTAC. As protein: CASSRLGDTQY. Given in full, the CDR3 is CASSRLGDTQYF.

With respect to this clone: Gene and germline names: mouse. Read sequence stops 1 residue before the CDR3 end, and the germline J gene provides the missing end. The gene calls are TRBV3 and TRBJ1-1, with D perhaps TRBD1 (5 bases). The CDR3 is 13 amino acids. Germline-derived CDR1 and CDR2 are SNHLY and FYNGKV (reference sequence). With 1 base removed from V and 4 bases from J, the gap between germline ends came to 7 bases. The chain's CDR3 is CASSLEGSTEVFF. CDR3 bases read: TGTGCCAGCAGCTTAGAGGGGAGCACAGAAGTCTTC. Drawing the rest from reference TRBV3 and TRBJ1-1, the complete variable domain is GPKVLQIPSHQIIDMGQMVTLNCDPVSNHLYFYWYKQILGQQMEFLVNFYNGKVMEKSKLFKDQFSVERPDGSYFTLKIQPTALEDSAVYFCASSLEGSTEVFFGKGTRLTVV.

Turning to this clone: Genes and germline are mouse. Partial CDR3 DNA: TGTGCCAGCAGTCCCGGGACAACCAACGAAAGATTATTT. It is translated as CASSPGTTNERLF. In full, the CDR3 reads CASSPGTTNERLFF. This rearrangement joins TRBV19 to TRBJ1-4; tentative D call: TRBD1 (6 bases). The CDR3 extends 1 residue past the end of the read, so its final part is completed from the germline J gene. Trimming took 4 bases from V and 3 from J, leaving 10 bases between them. There are 14 residues in the CDR3. The germline gives CDR1 FNHDT, CDR2 SITEND (reference sequence).